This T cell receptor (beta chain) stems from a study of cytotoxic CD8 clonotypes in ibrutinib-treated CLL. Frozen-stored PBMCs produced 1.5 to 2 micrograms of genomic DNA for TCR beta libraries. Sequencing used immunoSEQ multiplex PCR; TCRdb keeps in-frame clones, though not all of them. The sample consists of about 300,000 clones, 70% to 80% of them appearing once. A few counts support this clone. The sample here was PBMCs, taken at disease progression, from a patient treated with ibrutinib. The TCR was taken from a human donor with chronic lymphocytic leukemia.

CDR3 in amino acids: CASSEGGLDYEQYF. CDR3 nucleotide sequence: TGTGCCAGCAGTGAGGGCGGTTTGGACTACGAGCAGTACTTC. This chain joins TRBV6-1 and TRBJ2-7; D uncertain. Germline V gene lookup returns CDR1 MNHNS and CDR2 SASEGT. With 3 bases removed from V and 3 bases from J, the gap between germline ends came to 12 bases. The CDR3 is 14 amino acids.